These 16 T cell receptor beta chains came from one sample sequenced in a study of blood T cell repertoires in COVID-19 (dated by TCRdb to the early 2020s). The library came from the immunoSEQ multiplex PCR assay. TCRdb re-hosts the immuneACCESS table, in-frame sequences only. Its copies lack some clones; in the studies checked, an unresolved V gene accounts for under half of them, and the cause for the rest is not known. In all, the sample holds about 29,000 clones, and 85% to 90% of those were seen once. Over 4.5% of the sample is in the top ten clones. Sequences were obtained from peripheral blood. Receptors were obtained from a man in his 70s with active COVID-19.

The chain couples TRBV19 to TRBJ2-7, with D possibly matching TRBD2 (6 bases). Germline V gene data show CDR1 as LNHDA and CDR2 as SQIVND (reference sequence). CDR3 length equals 14 residues. V was cut by 6 bases and J by 5 bases, with 17 bases left in between. CDR3: CASSSGAAGNEQYF. The CDR3 coding sequence is TGTGCCAGTAGCTCCGGGGCCGCGGGGAACGAGCAGTACTTC. Using reference TRBV19 and TRBJ2-7 for the parts outside the CDR3, the full variable domain is DGGITQSPKYLFRKEGQNVTLSCEQNLNHDAMYWYRQDPGQGLRLIYYSQIVNDFQKGDIAEGYSVSREKKESFPLTVTSAQKNPTAFYLCASSSGAAGNEQYFGPGTRLTVT.

The J gene is TRBJ1-2, the V gene TRBV29-1; 9 nucleotides match TRBD1. After removal of 7 bases from V and 6 bases from J, the junction contained 9 bases not matched to a gene. The CDR3 totals 13 residues. The germline CDR1 and CDR2 sequences are SQVTM and ANQGSEA. The CDR3 sequence is CSANPGQGNGYTF. CDR3 coding DNA: TGCAGCGCCAACCCGGGACAGGGAAATGGCTACACCTTC.

The rearrangement joins TRBV6-1 to TRBJ1-4, with D tentatively TRBD1 (5 bases). This CDR3 has 15 amino acids. Germline CDR1 is MNHNS and CDR2 is SASEGT. V was trimmed by 3 bases and J by 8 bases, leaving 16 bases between them. The CDR3 DNA follows: TGTGCCAGCAGTGAGGGACTCGGGGAGTACGAAAAACTGTTTTTT. Translating gives CASSEGLGEYEKLFF.

This clone was found a few times. The V gene is TRBV30, the J gene TRBJ1-5; 7 bases agree with TRBD1. The CDR3 sequence is 14 residues long. The ends lost 1 base at V and 2 bases at J; junction bases unmatched: 2. CDR1 and CDR2 from the germline V gene are GTSNPN and SVGIG (reference sequence). CDR3 sequence (DNA): TGTGCCTGGAGTGGACAGGGTGGCAATCAGCCCCAGCATTTT. Amino acid sequence: CAWSGQGGNQPQHF.

V gene TRBV11-2 combines with J gene TRBJ1-2, with D unresolved. The CDR3 has 16 residues. Germline V CDR1 and CDR2: SGHAT, FQNNGV. V lost 8 bases to trimming and J lost 7 bases, with 26 bases between them. The CDR3 nucleotides are TGTGCCAGCGGGTCCCATCTGATAACGACCTGGGCTGGCTACACCTTC. This sequence encodes CASGSHLITTWAGYTF.

This chain uses TRBV5-4 with TRBJ2-3; 15 bases match TRBD2. This CDR3 has 16 residues. CDR1 is SGHNT and CDR2 is YYREEE in the germline V gene (reference sequence). The V and J ends lost 5 bases and 2 bases, in that order; junction bases with no gene match: 3. CDR3 nucleotide sequence: TGTGCCAGCAGAGGGACTAGCGGGGGGTCCACAGATACGCAGTATTTT. This gives the protein CASRGTSGGSTDTQYF.

This rearrangement joins TRBV6-4 to TRBJ2-2; 9 positions match TRBD1. With 6 bases clipped from V and 7 bases from J, the junction kept 6 bases outside the gene matches. The germline V gene has CDR1 MRHNA and CDR2 SNTAGT. The CDR3 extends over 14 amino acids. The CDR3 region has the DNA TGTGCCAGCAGCCCCGGGACAGGGATCGGGGAGCTGTTTTTT. This codes for CASSPGTGIGELFF.

The rearrangement uses TRBV12-3 or TRBV12-4 and TRBJ2-5; D possibly corresponds to TRBD2 (6 bases). The CDR3 has 12 amino acids. V gave up 8 bases and J gave up 3 bases, with 10 bases separating them. The CDR3 reads CASSPGEETQYF. Here the CDR3 DNA reads TGTGCCAGCTCACCGGGGGAAGAGACCCAGTACTTC.

The chain joins TRBV14 to TRBJ2-7; 7 bases are shared with TRBD2. Germline V gene sequence: CDR1 SGHDN, CDR2 FVKESK. The V gene end was trimmed by 5 bases and the J gene end by 4 bases; junction bases not matched to a gene: 5. CDR3 length equals 13 residues. CDR3: CASSLPGGYEQYF. The CDR3 DNA is TGTGCCAGCAGCTTACCGGGGGGATACGAGCAGTACTTC.

The rearrangement links TRBV30 to TRBJ2-3; D gene unclear. Germline values: CDR1 GTSNPN, CDR2 SVGIG (reference sequence). The CDR3 is made up of 18 amino acids. Trimming shortened V by 0 bases and J by 3 bases, and 22 bases separated the two germline ends. The CDR3 DNA reads as TGTGCCTGGAGTGTAATGCCCCCAATTAGCCTTATTACAGATACGCAGTATTTT. Amino acid sequence: CAWSVMPPISLITDTQYF. Full variable domain (remainder filled in from reference TRBV30 and TRBJ2-3): SQTIHQWPATLVQPVGSPLSLECTVEGTSNPNLYWYRQAAGRGLQLLFYSVGIGQISSEVPQNLSASRPQDRQFILSSKKLLLSDSGFYLCAWSVMPPISLITDTQYFGPGTRLTVL.

V and J are TRBV28 and TRBJ1-5; TRBD1 might be the D (6 bases). This CDR3 spans 17 amino acids. Germline-derived CDR1 and CDR2 are MDHEN and SYDVKM. Trimming left V 1 base short and J 0 bases short, with 13 bases between. CDR3 protein: CASSLLGGRNSNQPQHF. CDR3 DNA sequence: TGTGCCAGCAGTTTATTAGGGGGTCGAAATAGCAATCAGCCCCAGCATTTT.

This chain links TRBV7-3 with TRBJ2-1; TRBD2 matches at 10 bases. This CDR3 region has 17 residues. Germline V gene data show CDR1 as SGHTA and CDR2 as FQGTGA. After removal of 1 base from V and 9 bases from J, the junction contained 12 bases not matched to a gene. This CDR3 is CASSLMGSSGGYGEQFF. The CDR3 DNA sequence: TGTGCCAGCAGCTTAATGGGGTCTAGCGGGGGTTACGGTGAGCAGTTCTTC.

This rearrangement joins TRBV18 to TRBJ2-2; 10 bases map to TRBD1. The length of the CDR3 is 16 residues. Germline lookup yields CDR1 KGHSH and CDR2 LQKENI. J lost 2 bases, V lost 5 bases, and 5 bases had no gene match. CDR3 nucleotides: TGTGCCAGCTCAACCGGGACAGGGGTTAACACCGGGGAGCTGTTTTTT. Amino acids: CASSTGTGVNTGELFF.

The V and J genes are TRBV10-3 and TRBJ2-2; 7 positions match TRBD1. V shed 8 bases and J 0 bases; nucleotides not matched to a gene: 3. There are 14 residues in the CDR3. Germline V CDR1 and CDR2: ENHRY, SYGVKD. CDR3 sequence: CAIRDSANTGELFF. In DNA, the CDR3 is TGTGCCATCCGGGACAGCGCGAACACCGGGGAGCTGTTTTTT.

The chain couples TRBV28 to TRBJ2-1; 7 nucleotides agree with TRBD1. The germline V gene encodes CDR1 MDHEN and CDR2 SYDVKM. The CDR3 covers 15 residues. The CDR3 sequence is CAISPGTDSYNEQFF. The DNA of the CDR3 is TGTGCAATTAGCCCCGGGACAGATTCCTACAATGAGCAGTTCTTC.

This clone was observed a single time. V and J are TRBV3-1 (or the pseudogene TRBV3-2) and TRBJ2-7, with 7 bases fitting TRBD1. This CDR3 contains 14 residues. The germline CDR1 and CDR2 sequences are LGHDT and YNNKEL (reference sequence). V lost 1 base, J lost 2 bases, and 2 bases stayed unmatched. The CDR3, as DNA: TGTGCCAGCAGCCAAGCCGGGACAGCCTACGAGCAGTACTTC. This sequence encodes CASSQAGTAYEQYF.